The source of this TCR beta chain is a study of blood T cell repertoires in COVID-19. Study background: There were acute and convalescent COVID-19 samples, and they came from the United States, Italy and Spain. The analysed material was cDNA or gDNA that came from T cells, B-cell-depleted T cells, or PBMCs.

There are 14 residues in the CDR3. Germline-derived CDR1 and CDR2 are MNHEY and SMNVEV (reference sequence). With 4 bases removed from V and 8 bases from J, the gap between germline ends came to 15 bases. TCRdb keeps only in-frame clones here, not all; method: immunoSEQ multiplex PCR. The sample lists about 110,000 clones, 70% to 90% occurring once. This clone showed up just once. The receptor comes from a woman in her 70s who had recovered from COVID-19. The material sequenced was peripheral blood. V gene TRBV27 combines with J gene TRBJ2-1, with D maybe TRBD2 (5 bases). CDR3 nucleotide sequence: TGTGCCAGCAGTTCGCGACTGAGGGAGTATGAGCAGTTCTTC. Translated, it gives CASSSRLREYEQFF.